The present TCR beta chain was sequenced within a study of graft-versus-host responses after intestinal transplantation. Background on the study: Isolated intestinal, liver-intestinal, or multivisceral transplants were what recipients had. Tacrolimus plus steroids were given to all recipients for about 3 years, preceded by anti-thymocyte globulin induction. Study-level points and caveats: Allograft clonal ratios (graft-versus-host to host-versus-graft) were high in patients who had graft-donor T cell macrochimerism. With peak circulating GvH clone levels came an association with early post-transplant HvG declines.

Some clones are missing from TCRdb's copy, which holds only in-frame ones; the method was immunoSEQ multiplex PCR. The repertoire holds 20,000 to 25,000 clones, with around 92% as singletons. From germline, CDR1 is MNHEY and CDR2 SVGAGI. This CDR3 has 15 amino acids. Trimming left V 0 bases short and J 5 bases short, with 13 bases between. As concerns this clone: Its antigen is unidentified.

The sample here was PBMCs, taken about 9 months after intestinal transplant. The origin of this receptor is a human patient who received an intestinal transplant, so some T cells may come from the graft donor. This chain links TRBV6-5 with TRBJ2-5; perhaps TRBD1 as D (7 bases). DNA for the CDR3: TGTGCCAGCAGTTACTCGATGACAGGGAGGGAGACCCAGTACTTC. Its translation: CASSYSMTGRETQYF.